Shown below are 13 T cell receptor beta chains from a single sample sequenced in a study of blood T cells in healthy people across ages. Next came a second PCR, run for about 6 to 11 cycles, which used a sample-barcoded 5' primer along with a J-beta primer mix. TCRdb used MiXCR to reprocess the 5' RACE reads, holding one entry per CDR3 protein. The data contain about 1.8 million distinct CDR3 sequences, 49% of them singletons. Sequences were obtained from blood. These receptors originate from a woman aged 40 to 50 in good health.

This clonotype has a single count. The chain employs TRBV10-3 and TRBJ2-5, with 8 positions matching TRBD1. The CDR3 length is 14 residues. V lost 6 bases, J lost 11 bases, and 14 bases stayed unmatched. Germline CDR1 reads ENHRY; CDR2 reads SYGVKD. The chain's CDR3 is CAISPQGAGNEQYF. As DNA, the CDR3 is TGTGCCATCAGCCCCCAGGGGGCTGGCAATGAGCAGTACTTC.

Only one count was recorded for this clonotype. V and J are TRBV29-1 and TRBJ2-3, with D possibly matching TRBD2 (7 bases). V was pared by 4 bases and J by 6 bases, with 14 bases between. CDR1 and CDR2 (germline): SQVTM, ANQGSEA. CDR3 length: 13 amino acids. CDR3 loop: CSVVGGGSDTQYF. CDR3 nucleotide sequence: TGCAGCGTTGTTGGGGGGGGCTCGGATACGCAGTATTTT.

A note on this clonotype: Compared with germline, one end of the junction differs, possibly owing to a read error. This chain uses TRBV4-3 with TRBJ1-2; D not resolved. The CDR3 spans 15 residues. Germline values: CDR1 LGHNA, CDR2 YSLEER. The CDR3 bases are TGCGCCGGCAGCCAAGAGGCTCCCGGAAACTATGGCTACACCTTC. Encoded protein: CAGSQEAPGNYGYTF.

The V and J genes are TRBV20-1 and TRBJ2-4, with 11 bases that match TRBD2. There are 14 residues in the CDR3. From germline, CDR1 is DFQATT and CDR2 SNEGSKA (reference sequence). Unmatched junction bases numbered 14, after V lost 6 bases and J lost 13 bases. The CDR3 nucleotides read TGCAGTGCCCCAACTAGCGGGGGTTACAATGAGCAGTACTTC. Its translation: CSAPTSGGYNEQYF.

This clonotype turned up a few times. This chain joins TRBV7-2 and TRBJ2-6, with 9 bases identical to TRBD1. The ends lost 7 bases at V and 2 bases at J; junction bases unmatched: 3. This CDR3 comprises 15 residues. CDR1 SGHTA and CDR2 FQGNSA come from the germline V gene. This CDR3 is CASITGGAGANVLTF. The CDR3 coding sequence is TGTGCCAGCATCACAGGGGGCGCTGGGGCCAACGTCCTGACTTTC.

About this clonotype itself: The junction departs from germline at one end; a sequencing error may be responsible. The chain is built from TRBV4-3 and TRBJ1-2; TRBD1 is a possible D gene (5 bases). Germline values: CDR1 LGHNA, CDR2 YSLEER. The CDR3 is 15 amino acids. CDR3 nucleotides: TGCGCCGGCAGCCAAGGCCAGGGACCAACTTATGGCTACACCTTC. It is translated as CAGSQGQGPTYGYTF.

The rearrangement uses TRBV12-3 or TRBV12-4 and TRBJ1-2; D possibly corresponds to TRBD1 (6 bases). V was cut by 6 bases and J by 6 bases, with 17 bases left in between. The CDR3 totals 14 residues. CDR3 nucleotide sequence: TGTGCCAGCAGCAAGGGGAGGGGGGCGGATGGCTACACCTTC. Translating gives CASSKGRGADGYTF.

The V and J genes are TRBV3-1 and TRBJ2-5; D is unresolved. Per the germline V gene, CDR1 is LGHDT and CDR2 is YNNKEL (reference sequence). The CDR3 is made up of 14 amino acids. V lost 0 bases and J 6 bases, leaving 11 bases between the germline ends. The CDR3 spells CASSQEGHSQTQYF. The CDR3 bases are TGTGCCAGCAGCCAAGAAGGTCACTCCCAGACCCAGTACTTC.

CDR3 sequence (DNA): TGCAGTGCTGAGAGGGCAAGTTTGACGACCCAGTACTTC. Translating it yields CSAERASLTTQYF. This sequence joins TRBV20-1 and TRBJ2-5, with D perhaps TRBD2 (5 bases). Germline values: CDR1 DFQATT, CDR2 SNEGSKA (reference sequence). The length of the CDR3 is 13 residues. Trimming took 5 bases from V and 7 from J, leaving 17 bases between them.

This chain links TRBV4-1 with TRBJ1-6; no clear D. Germline assignment: CDR1 MGHRA and CDR2 YSYEKL. The CDR3 contains 15 residues. V shed 10 bases and J shed 3 bases, with 16 bases lying between them. The CDR3 sequence: CATHQIHHYNSPLHF. The CDR3 coding sequence is TGCGCCACCCACCAGATCCATCACTATAATTCACCCCTCCACTTT.

The rearrangement joins TRBV13 to TRBJ2-1; D is undetermined. Germline CDR1 and CDR2: PRHDT and FYEKMQ (reference sequence). The CDR3 sequence is 14 residues long. Between the trimmed V and J ends, which lost 1 base and 4 bases, there was a span of 8 bases. The CDR3 DNA reads as TGTGCCAGCAGCTTAGTTTCGCTTTACAATGAGCAGTTCTTC. It is translated as CASSLVSLYNEQFF.

CDR3 sequence: CASSLSTPLGGGYTF. DNA of the CDR3: TGTGCCAGCAGTTTATCGACCCCCTTAGGAGGGGGCTACACCTTC. The genes are TRBV27 and TRBJ1-2; D is uncertain. The germline V gene has CDR1 MNHEY and CDR2 SMNVEV (reference sequence). The ends were cut back, 0 bases at V and 8 bases at J, with 16 bases in the middle. The CDR3 is 15 amino acids.

The V and J genes are TRBV6-2 or TRBV6-3 and TRBJ2-4; perhaps TRBD1 as D (5 bases). V gave up 6 bases and J gave up 5 bases, with 14 bases separating them. The length of the CDR3 is 14 residues. Germline V gene data show CDR1 as MNHEY and CDR2 as SVGEGT. CDR3 bases: TGTGCCAGCAGCGACTCAGGGAAACAAAACATTCAGTACTTC. It encodes CASSDSGKQNIQYF.